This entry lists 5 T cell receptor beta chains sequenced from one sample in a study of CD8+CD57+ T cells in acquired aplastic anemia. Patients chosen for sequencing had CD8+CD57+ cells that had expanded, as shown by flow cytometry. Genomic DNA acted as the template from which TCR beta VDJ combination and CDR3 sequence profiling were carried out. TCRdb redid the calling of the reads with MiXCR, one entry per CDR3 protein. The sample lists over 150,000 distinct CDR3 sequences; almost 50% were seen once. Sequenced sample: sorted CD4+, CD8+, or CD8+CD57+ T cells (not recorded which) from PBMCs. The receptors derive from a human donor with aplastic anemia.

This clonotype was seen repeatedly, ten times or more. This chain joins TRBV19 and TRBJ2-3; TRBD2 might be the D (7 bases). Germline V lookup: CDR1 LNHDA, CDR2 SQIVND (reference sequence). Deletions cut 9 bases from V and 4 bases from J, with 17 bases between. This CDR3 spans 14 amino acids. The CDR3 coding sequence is TGTGCCAGCGGAAGGGGGGGTAGGGCAGATACGCAGTATTTT. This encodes CASGRGGRADTQYF.

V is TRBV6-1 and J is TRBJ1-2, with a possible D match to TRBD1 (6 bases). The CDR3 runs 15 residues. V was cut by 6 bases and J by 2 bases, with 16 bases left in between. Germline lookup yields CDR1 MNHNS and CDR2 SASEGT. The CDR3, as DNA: TGTGCCAGCAGCCCTCGGGGGGGCGCGAACTATGGCTACACCTTC. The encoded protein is CASSPRGGANYGYTF.

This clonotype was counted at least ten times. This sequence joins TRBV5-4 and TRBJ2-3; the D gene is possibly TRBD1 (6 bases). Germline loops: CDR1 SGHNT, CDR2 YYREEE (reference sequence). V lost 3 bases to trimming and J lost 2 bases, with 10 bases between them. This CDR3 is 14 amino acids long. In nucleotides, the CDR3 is TGTGCCAGCAGCTCTGGACAGCACACAGATACGCAGTATTTT. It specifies CASSSGQHTDTQYF.

This chain's CDR3 is CASSELQGQPQHF. Here the CDR3 DNA reads TGTGCCAGCAGTGAACTTCAGGGGCAGCCCCAGCATTTT. The V gene is TRBV25-1, the J gene TRBJ1-5; TRBD1 is a possible D gene (6 bases). With 2 bases removed from V and 7 bases from J, the gap between germline ends came to 9 bases. This CDR3 is 13 amino acids long. Germline V gene sequence: CDR1 MGHDK, CDR2 SYGVNS.

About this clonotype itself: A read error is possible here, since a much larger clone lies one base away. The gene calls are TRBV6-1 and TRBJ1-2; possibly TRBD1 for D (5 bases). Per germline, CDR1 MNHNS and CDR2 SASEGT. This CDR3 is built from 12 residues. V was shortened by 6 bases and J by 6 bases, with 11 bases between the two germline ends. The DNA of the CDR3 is TGTGCCAGCAGGCCGAGGGGAGATGGCTACACCTTC. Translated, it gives CASRPRGDGYTF.